The rows below give T cell receptor beta chains drawn from one sample of a study of blood T cells in healthy people across ages. TCRdb re-called the 5' RACE reads through MiXCR, storing one row per CDR3 protein. The table has over a million distinct CDR3 sequences, approximately 39% seen once; the top ten hold approximately 4%. What was sequenced was blood. The origin of the receptors is a woman aged 18-29 years in good health. CDR3s include the opening cysteine and the closing phenylalanine or tryptophan. A D gene is named only where the DNA matches it firmly. Clone size is given for some rows only: seen once, a few or many times, or a class if the clone is expanded.

V	size	D	J	CDR3	DNA
TRBV9	few	-	TRBJ2-6	CASSASGTASSGANVLTF	TGTGCCAGCAGCGCCTCCGGGACGGCAAGCTCTGGGGCCAACGTCCTGACTTTC
TRBV11-2	-	-	TRBJ2-2	CASSLVGFGELFF	TGTGCCAGCAGCTTAGTGGGGTTTGGGGAGCTGTTTTTT
TRBV7-6	-	-	TRBJ1-4	CASSLAIGRNNEKLFF	TGTGCCAGCAGCTTAGCAATCGGGCGTAATAATGAAAAACTGTTTTTT
TRBV6-5	-	-	TRBJ2-7	CASRPPLGYEQYF	TGTGCCAGCAGACCTCCACTAGGGTACGAGCAGTACTTC
TRBV12-3/TRBV12-4	few	-	TRBJ1-2	CASSSTRTGGLSGYTF	TGTGCCAGCAGTTCCACCCGAACAGGCGGGTTAAGTGGCTACACCTTC
TRBV7-9	-	-	TRBJ2-3	CASHDPLGAVTDTQYF	TGTGCCAGCCATGACCCTCTTGGAGCGGTCACAGATACGCAGTATTTT
TRBV4-1	-	TRBD1	TRBJ2-7	CASSQAGQGYEQYF	TGCGCCAGCAGCCAAGCAGGACAGGGGTACGAGCAGTACTTC
TRBV20-1	-	TRBD2	TRBJ2-1	CSARDQLAGPLSRGDEQFF	TGCAGTGCTAGAGATCAACTAGCGGGACCCCTTTCTAGGGGCGATGAGCAGTTCTTC
TRBV4-1	-	TRBD2	TRBJ2-3	CASSQAGLAGGTDTQYF	TGCGCCAGCAGCCAAGCGGGACTAGCGGGAGGCACAGATACGCAGTATTTT
TRBV20-1	-	-	TRBJ2-1	CSARDPSYNEQFF	TGCAGTGCTAGAGATCCGTCTTACAATGAGCAGTTCTTC
TRBV5-1	-	TRBD1	TRBJ1-2	CASSWDRPDYGYTF	TGCGCCAGCAGCTGGGACAGGCCTGACTATGGCTACACCTTC
TRBV27	-	-	TRBJ1-5	CASSLRSGDSNQPQHF	TGTGCCAGCAGTTTACGGTCAGGGGATAGCAATCAGCCCCAGCATTTT
TRBV28	-	-	TRBJ1-1	CASGFISEAFF	TGTGCCAGCGGATTCATCTCTGAAGCTTTCTTT
TRBV12-3/TRBV12-4	-	-	TRBJ1-2	CASSFRANGDTF	TGTGCCAGCAGTTTCCGGGCCAACGGAGACACCTTC
TRBV6-6	few	TRBD1	TRBJ1-3	CASSTRGDGNTIYF	TGTGCCAGCAGTACCAGGGGGGACGGAAACACCATATATTTT
TRBV25-1	-	-	TRBJ2-7	CASSDYSRGVEQYF	TGTGCCAGCAGTGATTATTCCAGGGGGGTCGAGCAGTACTTC
TRBV29-1	-	-	TRBJ1-1	CSVYSEGNTEAFF	TGCAGCGTTTACAGTGAAGGGAACACTGAAGCTTTCTTT
TRBV7-2	-	-	TRBJ1-6	CASSLLSGPNSPLHF	TGTGCCAGCAGCCTCCTTTCTGGGCCTAATTCACCCCTCCACTTT
TRBV7-9	-	-	TRBJ1-5	CASSLTGEQPQHF	TGTGCCAGCAGCTTAACCGGGGAACAGCCCCAGCATTTT
TRBV20-1	-	-	TRBJ1-2	CSAALTRTYGYTF	TGCAGTGCTGCTTTGACACGGACCTATGGCTACACCTTC
TRBV14	-	-	TRBJ1-2	CASSQVNRNDGYTF	TGTGCCAGCAGCCAAGTAAATAGGAATGATGGCTACACCTTC
TRBV27	-	TRBD2	TRBJ2-3	CASSLTSGVVDTQYF	TGTGCCAGCAGTCTTACTAGCGGGGTAGTAGATACGCAGTATTTT
TRBV9	-	-	TRBJ1-1	CASSPGGGASGWAFF	TGTGCCAGCAGCCCCGGGGGGGGGGCGAGTGGATGGGCTTTCTTT
TRBV20-1	few	TRBD2	TRBJ2-7	CSAPGDYSYEQYF	TGCAGCGCCCCCGGGGACTATTCCTACGAGCAGTACTTC
TRBV7-2	few	-	TRBJ1-2	CASSSPRGNYGYTF	TGTGCCAGCAGCTCCCCCCGGGGCAACTATGGCTACACCTTC
TRBV20-1	-	-	TRBJ1-1	CSARDWGIRNTEAFF	TGCAGTGCTAGAGATTGGGGGATCCGGAACACTGAAGCTTTCTTT
TRBV11-2	-	-	TRBJ2-7	CASSQWPLPPYEQYF	TGTGCCAGCAGCCAGTGGCCTCTGCCCCCGTACGAGCAGTACTTC
TRBV5-1	-	TRBD1	TRBJ2-1	CASRVGDREPQFF	TGCGCCAGCAGGGTGGGGGACAGAGAGCCCCAGTTCTTC
TRBV7-2	-	-	TRBJ1-5	CASSLVAAWSNQPQHF	TGTGCCAGCAGCTTAGTGGCAGCTTGGAGCAATCAGCCCCAGCATTTT
TRBV12-3/TRBV12-4	many	-	TRBJ2-7	CASSLAGQSYEQYF	TGTGCCAGCAGTTTAGCAGGACAGTCCTACGAGCAGTACTTC
TRBV5-1	many	TRBD1	TRBJ2-5	CASSSGTGQETQYF	TGTGCCAGCAGCTCCGGGACAGGGCAAGAGACCCAGTACTTC
TRBV11-1	-	-	TRBJ1-1	CASRSRPGNTEAFF	TGTGCCAGCAGATCTAGACCCGGGAACACTGAAGCTTTCTTT
TRBV7-2	few	TRBD2	TRBJ2-7	CASSLEVAGSYEQYF	TGTGCCAGCAGCTTAGAGGTAGCGGGGTCCTACGAGCAGTACTTC
TRBV4-1	-	TRBD1	TRBJ1-1	CASSQDLRGQRNTEAFF	TGCGCCAGCAGCCAAGATTTGAGGGGGCAAAGGAACACTGAAGCTTTCTTT
TRBV5-1	few	TRBD2	TRBJ2-3	CASSLDTSGIRYF	TGCGCCAGCAGCTTGGATACTAGCGGGATTCGGTATTTT
TRBV12-3/TRBV12-4	many	-	TRBJ1-1	CASSLQGLNTEAFF	TGTGCCAGCAGTTTACAGGGTTTAAACACTGAAGCTTTCTTT
TRBV12-3/TRBV12-4	few	TRBD1	TRBJ1-6	CASSRAGTGFNSPLHF	TGTGCCAGCAGCCGAGCCGGGACAGGATTTAATTCACCCCTCCACTTT
TRBV7-8	-	-	TRBJ2-1	CASSPELINNEQFF	TGTGCCAGCAGCCCCGAACTGATAAACAATGAGCAGTTCTTC
TRBV28	-	TRBD1	TRBJ1-4	CASSPEGARNEKLFF	TGTGCCAGCAGTCCGGAGGGGGCGCGTAATGAAAAACTGTTTTTT
TRBV20-1	many	TRBD1	TRBJ2-1	CSARDPTGGATNEQFF	TGCAGTGCTAGAGATCCTACAGGGGGCGCTACCAATGAGCAGTTCTTC
TRBV29-1	-	TRBD2	TRBJ2-5	CSVTGLAGVETQYF	TGCAGCGTGACGGGACTAGCGGGAGTTGAGACCCAGTACTTC
TRBV7-9	few	-	TRBJ2-2	CASSLSAATGELFF	TGTGCCAGCAGCTTATCCGCAGCTACTGGGGAGCTGTTTTTT
TRBV5-1	-	TRBD1	TRBJ2-4	CASSLGGQQNIQYF	TGCGCCAGCAGCTTGGGGGGACAGCAAAACATTCAGTACTTC
TRBV13	few	-	TRBJ2-7	CASSLAGLVQSYEQYF	TGTGCCAGCAGCTTAGCCGGGCTTGTACAGTCCTACGAGCAGTACTTC
TRBV2	few	-	TRBJ1-4	CASSGDEKLFF	TGTGCCAGCAGTGGGGATGAAAAACTGTTTTTT
TRBV20-1	-	-	TRBJ2-2	CSARGLNTGELFF	TGCAGTGCTAGAGGCCTGAACACCGGGGAGCTGTTTTTT
TRBV15	few	-	TRBJ1-2	CATSRAGTYGYTF	TGTGCCACCAGCAGAGCAGGGACCTATGGCTACACCTTC
TRBV9	-	TRBD1	TRBJ2-1	CASEPGQAAFSDEQFF	TGTGCCAGCGAACCGGGACAGGCTGCTTTTTCGGATGAGCAGTTCTTC
TRBV12-3/TRBV12-4	-	-	TRBJ2-7	CASSLGFRDALSYEQYF	TGTGCCAGCAGCCTCGGGTTCCGGGACGCGCTCTCCTACGAGCAGTACTTC
TRBV12-3/TRBV12-4	-	TRBD1	TRBJ1-1	CASSRGQGADTEAFF	TGTGCCAGCAGCCGCGGACAGGGGGCCGACACTGAAGCTTTCTTT
TRBV20-1	few	TRBD2	TRBJ2-5	CSARDLKTSGGVETQYF	TGCAGTGCTAGAGATCTCAAGACTAGCGGGGGGGTGGAGACCCAGTACTTC